The 10 T cell receptor beta chains presented below share a single source sample, sequenced in a study of blood T cell repertoires in COVID-19. This table comes from immunoSEQ multiplex PCR, and its TCRdb copy is limited to in-frame clones, with some not included. The sample holds tens of thousands of clones, approximately 88% seen once. Material: peripheral blood. Receptors originate from a human donor in a cohort sampled during active COVID-19.

V gene TRBV19 combines with J gene TRBJ2-2; D is possibly TRBD1 (7 bases). Germline assignment: CDR1 LNHDA and CDR2 SQIVND (reference sequence). Trimming left V 5 bases short and J 7 bases short, with 17 bases between. The CDR3 runs to 15 residues. The CDR3 DNA follows: TGTGCCAGTAGTGTCGAACCCCAGGGGGGCGGGGAGCTGTTTTTT. It translates to CASSVEPQGGGELFF.

The rearrangement joins TRBV2 to TRBJ1-5, with D possibly matching TRBD1 (5 bases). This CDR3 spans 13 amino acids. Germline V gene lookup returns CDR1 SNHLY and CDR2 FYNNEI. With 6 bases removed from V and 0 bases from J, the gap between germline ends came to 6 bases. CDR3 coding DNA: TGTGCCAGCAGCCAGGGTAGCAATCAGCCCCAGCATTTT. Its translation: CASSQGSNQPQHF.

This chain uses TRBV27 with TRBJ2-1; 7 bases match TRBD2. This CDR3 is 15 amino acids long. Trimming cost V 10 bases and J 4 bases; bases outside gene matches: 13. Germline CDR1 MNHEY, CDR2 SMNVEV (reference sequence). The CDR3 nucleotides are TGTGCCACTCTCCGACTAGCAGATTCATACAATGAGCAGTTCTTC. This sequence encodes CATLRLADSYNEQFF.

V usage is TRBV18 and J usage is TRBJ2-1; D gene unclear. From germline, CDR1 is KGHSH and CDR2 LQKENI. This CDR3 has 15 amino acids. V lost 8 bases and J 3 bases, leaving 17 bases between the germline ends. CDR3 residues: CASTGDLVVYNEQFF. In nucleotides, the CDR3 is TGTGCCAGCACCGGTGACCTAGTGGTCTACAATGAGCAGTTCTTC.

The chain couples TRBV7-9 to TRBJ2-2, with TRBD2 identical over 8 bases. This CDR3 is 14 amino acids long. The junction had 2 bases not matched to a gene; V was cut back by 3 bases and J by 5 bases. Germline V gives CDR1 SEHNR, CDR2 FQNEAQ (reference sequence). CDR3 sequence (DNA): TGTGCCAGCAGCTTGGCTAGCGGGACCGGGGAGCTGTTTTTT. Its protein product is CASSLASGTGELFF. Filled out from reference TRBV7-9 and TRBJ2-2, the complete variable domain reads DTGVSQNPRHKITKRGQNVTFRCDPISEHNRLYWYRQTLGQGPEFLTYFQNEAQLEKSRLLSDRFSAERPKGSFSTLEIQRTEQGDSAMYLCASSLASGTGELFFGEGSRLTVL.

The chain recombines TRBV29-1 with TRBJ2-5; 8 nucleotides agree with TRBD1. The CDR3 spans 14 residues. Trimming at V came to 4 bases and at J to 5 bases, leaving 9 bases not matched to a gene. CDR1 and CDR2 (germline): SQVTM, ANQGSEA. CDR3 protein: CSVATGQVGETQYF. CDR3 DNA sequence: TGCAGCGTTGCTACGGGACAGGTGGGGGAGACCCAGTACTTC. The full variable domain, in which reference TRBV29-1 and TRBJ2-5 provide the parts outside the CDR3, is SAVISQKPSRDICQRGTSLTIQCQVDSQVTMMFWYRQQPGQSLTLIATANQGSEATYESGFVIDKFPISRPNLTFSTLTVSNMSPEDSSIYLCSVATGQVGETQYFGPGTRLLVL.

The chain joins TRBV2 to TRBJ2-5; tentatively, D is TRBD2 (7 bases). The V gene's germline CDR1 is SNHLY and CDR2 FYNNEI. The CDR3 is 16 residues long. The V end lost 2 bases, the J end lost 3 bases, and 16 bases lay between the germline ends. The DNA of the CDR3 is TGTGCCAGCAGTGAATGGGGGGCTAGCGGTAAAGAGACCCAGTACTTC. Amino acids: CASSEWGASGKETQYF.

This chain links TRBV4-3 with TRBJ2-5, with TRBD2 matching 8 bases. With 0 bases clipped from V and 5 bases from J, the junction kept 5 bases outside the gene matches. The CDR3 is 15 residues long. Germline V lookup: CDR1 LGHNA, CDR2 YSLEER. Here the CDR3 reads CASSQDGVAGETQYF. DNA of the CDR3: TGCGCCAGCAGCCAAGATGGGGTAGCGGGGGAGACCCAGTACTTC.

V gene TRBV9 combines with J gene TRBJ2-7; maybe TRBD2 (6 bases). V dropped 0 bases and J dropped 6 bases, with 10 bases sitting between them. CDR1 is SGDLS, CDR2 YYNGEE, per germline. There are 13 residues in the CDR3. The CDR3 bases are TGTGCCAGCAGCGTAGGAGGAGGGTTCGAGCAGTACTTC. Translated, it gives CASSVGGGFEQYF.

The genes are TRBV7-6 and TRBJ2-3; perhaps TRBD1 as D (6 bases). Germline V gene sequence: CDR1 SGHVS, CDR2 FNYEAQ. Between the trimmed V and J ends, which lost 1 base and 2 bases, there was a span of 13 bases. This CDR3 region has 16 residues. CDR3 sequence: CASSLVGAGFTDTQYF. The CDR3 DNA is TGTGCCAGCAGCTTAGTGGGGGCCGGTTTCACAGATACGCAGTATTTT.